The clone carrying this TCR beta chain is labeled as medium-sized. Each TRB amplification used roughly 220-550 ng of genomic DNA from blood. With 5 bases removed from V and 5 bases from J, the gap between germline ends came to 10 bases. This CDR3 comprises 13 residues. The germline V gene has CDR1 LNHDA and CDR2 SQIVND (reference sequence). This record comes from a study of T and B cells in COVID-19 patients. TRB rearrangements were amplified by multiplex PCR with BIOMED2 TRB-A/B primers. MiXCR, run by TCRdb on the multiplex PCR reads, gives a single entry per CDR3 protein. The data show over 1,000 distinct CDR3 sequences, under 35% seen once.

Sequencing was performed on blood. This TCR derives from a human donor with active COVID-19. The V and J genes are TRBV19 and TRBJ2-1; D gene uncertain. The CDR3 protein is CASSWFGNNEQFF. DNA for the CDR3: TGTGCCAGTAGTTGGTTTGGAAACAATGAGCAGTTCTTC.